The clone carrying this TCR beta chain was counted at least ten times. The antigen remains undetermined. The sample comes from a study of regulatory T cells in long-lasting Graves disease. Background on the study: Duration of antithyroid drug therapy among newly diagnosed Graves' patients was under 3 months. Findings and caveats of the study: Among samples with persistent disease, TRBV28, TRBJ1-2 and TRBJ2-5 were favored. Among the persistent patients, thousands of public clonotypes were shared, more than the roughly 990 shared among new patients.

Regarding time point: newly diagnosed GD, antithyroid drugs for less than 3 months. Isolated PBMC RNA provided the starting material for the TCR library. CDR1 and CDR2 (germline): MDHEN, SYDVKM. The CDR3 is made up of 15 amino acids. J lost 7 bases, V lost 5 bases, and 12 bases had no gene match. Through Arm-PCR of CDR3 regions and iRepertoire HTBI primers, TCR beta libraries were built. Per the original data handling: Samples collectively showed 62 TRBV and 14 TRBJ segments. TCRdb reprocessed the multiplex PCR reads with MiXCR, giving one entry per CDR3 protein. TCRdb's processing, not the study's, gives the V and J calls here. Counted here are roughly 220,000 distinct CDR3 sequences, roughly 18% occurring once; the ten biggest clones make up 22%.

The V call is TRBV28, the J call TRBJ2-7; 9 positions match TRBD1. The source of this sequence is a female donor with Graves disease. The input for sequencing was peripheral blood mononuclear cells (PBMCs), taken at new diagnosis, from a patient treated with antithyroid drugs. Here the CDR3 reads CASSGGGQGTWEQYF. CDR3 DNA sequence: TGTGCCAGCAGTGGGGGAGGACAGGGGACTTGGGAGCAGTACTTC.